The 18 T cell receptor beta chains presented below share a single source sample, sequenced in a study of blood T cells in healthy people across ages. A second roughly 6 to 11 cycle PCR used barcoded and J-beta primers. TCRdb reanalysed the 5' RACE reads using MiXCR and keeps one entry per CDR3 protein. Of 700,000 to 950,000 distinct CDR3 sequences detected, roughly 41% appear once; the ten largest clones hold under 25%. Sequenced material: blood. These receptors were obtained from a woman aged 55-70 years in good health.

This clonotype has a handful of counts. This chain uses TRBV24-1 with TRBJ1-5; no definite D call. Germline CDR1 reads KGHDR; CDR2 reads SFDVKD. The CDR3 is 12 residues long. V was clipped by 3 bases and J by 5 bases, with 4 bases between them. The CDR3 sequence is CATSDGHQPQHF. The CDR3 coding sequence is TGTGCCACCAGTGATGGCCATCAGCCCCAGCATTTT.

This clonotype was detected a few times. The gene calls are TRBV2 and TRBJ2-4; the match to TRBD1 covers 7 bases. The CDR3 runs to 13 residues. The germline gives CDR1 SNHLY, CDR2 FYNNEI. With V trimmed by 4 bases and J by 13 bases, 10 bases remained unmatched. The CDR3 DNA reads TGTGCCAGCAGTGGACAGGGCCGCTCAGAGCAGTACTTC. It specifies CASSGQGRSEQYF.

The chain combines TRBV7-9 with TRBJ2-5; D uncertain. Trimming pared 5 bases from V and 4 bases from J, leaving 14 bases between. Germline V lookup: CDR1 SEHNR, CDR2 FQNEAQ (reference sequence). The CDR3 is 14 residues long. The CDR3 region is CASSPSPLGETQYF. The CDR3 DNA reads TGTGCCAGCAGCCCCTCCCCCTTGGGAGAGACCCAGTACTTC.

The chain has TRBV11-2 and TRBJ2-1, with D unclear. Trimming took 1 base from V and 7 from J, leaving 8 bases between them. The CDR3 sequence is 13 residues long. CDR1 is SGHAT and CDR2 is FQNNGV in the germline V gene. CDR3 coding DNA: TGTGCCAGCAGCTTAGTCTCCCGTAATGAGCAGTTCTTC. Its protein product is CASSLVSRNEQFF.

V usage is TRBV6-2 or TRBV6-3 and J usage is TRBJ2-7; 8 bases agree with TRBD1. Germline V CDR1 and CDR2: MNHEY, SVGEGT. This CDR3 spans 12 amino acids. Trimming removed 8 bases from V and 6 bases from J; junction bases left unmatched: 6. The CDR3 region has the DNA TGTGCCAGCGGATTGACAGGGGTCGAGCAGTACTTC. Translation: CASGLTGVEQYF.

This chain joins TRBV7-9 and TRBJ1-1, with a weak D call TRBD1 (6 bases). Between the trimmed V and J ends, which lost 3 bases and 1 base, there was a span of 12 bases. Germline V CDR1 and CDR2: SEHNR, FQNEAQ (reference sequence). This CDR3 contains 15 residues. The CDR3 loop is CASSFGQPTNTEAFF. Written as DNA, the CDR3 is TGTGCCAGCAGCTTTGGACAGCCTACGAACACTGAAGCTTTCTTT.

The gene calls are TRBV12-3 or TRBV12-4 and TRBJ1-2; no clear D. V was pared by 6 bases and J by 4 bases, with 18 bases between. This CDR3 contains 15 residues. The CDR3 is CASSGGLYEGYGYTF. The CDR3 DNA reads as TGTGCCAGCAGCGGCGGCCTCTATGAGGGCTATGGCTACACCTTC.

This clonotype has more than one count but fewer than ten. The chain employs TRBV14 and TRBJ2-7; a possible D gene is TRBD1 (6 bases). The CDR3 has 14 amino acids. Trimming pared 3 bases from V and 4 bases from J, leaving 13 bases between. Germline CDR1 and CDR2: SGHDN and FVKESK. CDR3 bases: TGTGCCAGCAGCCACTGGCTGACAGGTTACGAGCAGTACTTC. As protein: CASSHWLTGYEQYF.

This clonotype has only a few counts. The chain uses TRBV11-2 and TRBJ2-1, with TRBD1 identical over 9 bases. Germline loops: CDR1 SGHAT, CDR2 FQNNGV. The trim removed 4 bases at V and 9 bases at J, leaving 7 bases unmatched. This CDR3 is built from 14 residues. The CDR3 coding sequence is TGTGCCAGCAGCTCCCTAACAGGGGGCTTTGAGCAGTTCTTC. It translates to CASSSLTGGFEQFF.

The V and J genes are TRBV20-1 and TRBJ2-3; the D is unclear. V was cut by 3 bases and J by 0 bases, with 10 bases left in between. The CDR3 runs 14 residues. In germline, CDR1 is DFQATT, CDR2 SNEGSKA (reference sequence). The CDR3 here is CSASDPKSTDTQYF. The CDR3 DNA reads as TGCAGTGCTAGCGACCCCAAGAGCACAGATACGCAGTATTTT.

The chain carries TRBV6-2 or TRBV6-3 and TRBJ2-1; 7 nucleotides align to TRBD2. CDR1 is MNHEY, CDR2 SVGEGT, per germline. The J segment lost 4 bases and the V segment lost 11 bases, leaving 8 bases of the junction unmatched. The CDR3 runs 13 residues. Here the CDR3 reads CACMRERYNEQFF. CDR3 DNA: TGTGCCTGCATGCGGGAGCGATACAATGAGCAGTTCTTC.

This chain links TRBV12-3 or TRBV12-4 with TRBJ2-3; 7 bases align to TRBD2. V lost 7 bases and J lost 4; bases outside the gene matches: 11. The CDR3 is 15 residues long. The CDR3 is CASIPRTSGADTQYF. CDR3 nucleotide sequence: TGTGCCAGCATCCCCCGGACAAGCGGGGCAGATACGCAGTATTTT.

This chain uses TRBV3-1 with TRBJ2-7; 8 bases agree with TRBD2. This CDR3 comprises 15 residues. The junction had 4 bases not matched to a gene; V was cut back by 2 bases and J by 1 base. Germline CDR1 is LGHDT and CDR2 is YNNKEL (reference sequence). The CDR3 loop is CASSQMAGGSYEQYF. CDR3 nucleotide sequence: TGTGCCAGCAGCCAAATGGCGGGGGGATCCTACGAGCAGTACTTC.

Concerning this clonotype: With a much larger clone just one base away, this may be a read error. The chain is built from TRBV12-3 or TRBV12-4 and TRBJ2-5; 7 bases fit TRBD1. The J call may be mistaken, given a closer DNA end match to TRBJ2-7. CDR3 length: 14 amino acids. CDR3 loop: CVSSPRQGVYEQYF. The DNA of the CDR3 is TGTGTCAGCAGTCCTCGACAGGGAGTTTACGAGCAGTACTTC.

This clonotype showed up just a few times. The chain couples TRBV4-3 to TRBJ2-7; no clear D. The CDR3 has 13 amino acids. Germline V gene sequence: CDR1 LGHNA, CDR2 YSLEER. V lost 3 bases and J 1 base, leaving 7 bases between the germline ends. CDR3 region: CASSHFISYEQYF. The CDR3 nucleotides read TGCGCCAGCAGCCACTTCATTTCCTACGAGCAGTACTTC.

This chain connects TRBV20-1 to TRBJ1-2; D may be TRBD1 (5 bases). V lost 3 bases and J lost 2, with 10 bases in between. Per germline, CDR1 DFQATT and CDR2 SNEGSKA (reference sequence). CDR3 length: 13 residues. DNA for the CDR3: TGCAGTGCTAGGTCGGGGGGGAACTATGGCTACACCTTC. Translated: CSARSGGNYGYTF.

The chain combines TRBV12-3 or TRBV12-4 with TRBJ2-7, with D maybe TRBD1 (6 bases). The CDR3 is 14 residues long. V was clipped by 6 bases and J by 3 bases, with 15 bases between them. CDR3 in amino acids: CASSNLGQFYEQYF. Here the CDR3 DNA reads TGTGCCAGCAGCAACCTCGGACAGTTCTACGAGCAGTACTTC.

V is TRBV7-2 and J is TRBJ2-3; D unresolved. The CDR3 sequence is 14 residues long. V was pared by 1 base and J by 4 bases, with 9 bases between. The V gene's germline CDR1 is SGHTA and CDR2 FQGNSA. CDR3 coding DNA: TGTGCCAGCAGCTTAGGGACGGAGTCAGATACGCAGTATTTT. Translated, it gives CASSLGTESDTQYF. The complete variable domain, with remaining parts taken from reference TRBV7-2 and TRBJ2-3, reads GAGVSQSPSNKVTEKGKDVELRCDPISGHTALYWYRQSLGQGLEFLIYFQGNSAPDKSGLPSDRFSAERTGGSVSTLTIQRTQQEDSAVYLCASSLGTESDTQYFGPGTRLTVL.